This T cell receptor (beta chain) comes out of a study of response to subunit inactivated influenza vaccine. Broader study findings: The authors put forward the suggestion that each seasonal influenza vaccination may bring in only a limited number of new T cells.

The length of the CDR3 is 15 residues. With V trimmed by 10 bases and J by 3 bases, 13 bases remained unmatched. Germline CDR1 MNHEY, CDR2 SMNVEV (reference sequence). A single record per CDR3 protein comes from TCRdb applying MiXCR to the RT-PCR reads. The table lists fewer than 700,000 distinct CDR3 sequences, 10% to 15% of them singletons. This clonotype showed up just a few times. Antigen unknown. The rearrangement links TRBV27 to TRBJ2-7; 9 bases are shared with TRBD1. The specimen was PBMCs from blood, collected about 6 weeks after vaccination. The sequence was collected from a man between 50 and 59 years old who received an inactivated influenza vaccine. The CDR3 coding sequence is TGTGCCACCAAACCAGGACAGGGGTCCTTCTACGAGCAGTACTTC. Translation gives CATKPGQGSFYEQYF.